These T cell receptor beta chains were read from a single sample in a study of blood T cell repertoires in COVID-19. Profiling relied on immunoSEQ multiplex PCR, and the TCRdb table lists in-frame clones only, not all of them. The data show around 100,000 clones, over 75% seen once. The sample comprised peripheral blood. The receptors were sampled from a human donor in a cohort sampled during active or convalescent COVID-19. Each CDR3 is given with its conserved first and last residue. The order of the fields is D gene, V gene, J gene, CDR3 protein. D genes are given only for firm matches.

>TRBD1|TRBV19|TRBJ1-4
CASRDRGGEKLFF
>TRBD1|TRBV18|TRBJ1-2
CASSPGDSNYGYTF
>TRBD1|TRBV5-6|TRBJ2-3
CASSGQGPTDTQYF
>TRBD1|TRBV6-5|TRBJ1-1
CASSYTLGQGGTEAFF
>NA|TRBV4-2|TRBJ1-1
CASSQDLPGSYGGTEAFF
>TRBD1|TRBV6-5|TRBJ1-2
CASSQGRGVDGYTF
>TRBD2|TRBV5-1|TRBJ2-5
CASSSGTSGGDQETQYF
>NA|TRBV27|TRBJ1-2
CASSRGGTRGYTF
>NA|TRBV7-6|TRBJ1-6
CASSQSTGHNSPLHF
>TRBD1|TRBV11-2|TRBJ1-2
CASTHTGDGYTF
>NA|TRBV9|TRBJ2-1
CASSVAGPEQFF
>NA|TRBV11-2|TRBJ2-1
CASSVGGLYNEQFF
>NA|TRBV6-5|TRBJ1-3
CASRGEGRNTIYF
>NA|TRBV9|TRBJ2-7
CASSVGSRSSYEQYF
>TRBD1|TRBV7-9|TRBJ1-2
CASSLAGQGPSNYGYTF
>NA|TRBV11-2|TRBJ1-4
CASSLGGGAEEKLFF
>TRBD1|TRBV10-3|TRBJ1-3
CAISETGGANTIYF
>NA|TRBV7-9|TRBJ1-1
CASGRGTEAFF
>TRBD1|TRBV7-9|TRBJ1-5
CASSSDRDNQPQHF
>NA|TRBV7-6|TRBJ1-6
CASSLGADTRNSPLHF
>NA|TRBV7-2|TRBJ2-3
CASSLDGVDTQYF
>NA|TRBV7-9|TRBJ1-3
CASSPLSGSGNTIYF
>TRBD1|TRBV6-6|TRBJ2-1
CASTQGDSSYNEQFF
>NA|TRBV6-5|TRBJ1-5
CASSQDSRLQPQHF
>NA|TRBV6-5|TRBJ1-2
CASSPEIGYGYTF
>NA|TRBV9|TRBJ1-3
CASSVVGGGNTIYF
>TRBD1|TRBV28|TRBJ1-1
CASSFEATGTMNTEAFF
>NA|TRBV6-5|TRBJ1-2
CASRDAEQGIYGYTF
>TRBD1|TRBV4-1|TRBJ1-1
CASSQGLRQGAEAFF
>TRBD1|TRBV5-1|TRBJ1-6
CASRPRQGNSPLHF
>NA|TRBV2|TRBJ1-1
CASQKGDFYTEAFF
>NA|TRBV19|TRBJ1-2
CASRIGRGGYGYTF
>NA|TRBV7-9|TRBJ2-3
CASSFGSTDTQYF
>NA|TRBV20-1|TRBJ2-1
CSAASYNEQFF
>NA|TRBV19|TRBJ1-1
CASRSGLGGAWSEAFF
>NA|TRBV19|TRBJ1-1
CASSMGGYTEAFF
>TRBD1|TRBV4-1|TRBJ1-1
CASSQADRENTEAFF
>NA|TRBV19|TRBJ1-1
CATSLGQGLNTEAFF
>NA|TRBV5-4|TRBJ2-2
CASSLGAGVTGELFF